This T cell receptor beta chain was observed in a study of T cells in localized non-small cell lung cancer. This CDR3 is 15 amino acids long. V was pared by 1 base and J by 7 bases, with 14 bases between. Germline lookup yields CDR1 SNHLY and CDR2 FYNNEI. The table came from immunoSEQ multiplex PCR; TCRdb's copy has only in-frame clones and leaves some out. The sample records approximately 57,000 clones, 86% being singletons. This clonotype was sampled from a woman aged 35-70 years with stage I lung adenocarcinoma. Source: peripheral blood, taken before any cancer treatment. This rearrangement joins TRBV2 to TRBJ1-5; the D is unclear. CDR3 nucleotide sequence: TGTGCCAGCAGTGAAGTGGATCCTGGCCTGCAGCCCCAGCATTTT. Translated: CASSEVDPGLQPQHF.